What follows is one T cell receptor (beta chain) and its context. These data come from a study of blood T cell repertoires in COVID-19. Study context: Acute and convalescent COVID-19 specimens originated in the United States, Italy and Spain. T cells, B-cell-depleted T cells, or PBMCs provided the cDNA or gDNA that served as material.

As processed by the authors: Amplification with reference gene primers provided the estimates of nucleated cell counts. Sequencing was performed with immunoSEQ multiplex PCR; in TCRdb, only in-frame clones are kept and a portion is missing. V, J and clone size are taken as reported in that table, and D and trimming were inferred from the DNA itself. The sample lists under 200,000 clones, more than 80% seen once, with 0.53% in the top ten. V gave up 3 bases and J gave up 5 bases, with 11 bases separating them. CDR3 length: 13 amino acids. Germline V CDR1 and CDR2: GTSNPN, SVGIG (reference sequence). The clonotype comes from a man aged 50 to 59 with acute or convalescent COVID-19. The sequencing sample was made of peripheral blood. The gene calls are TRBV30 and TRBJ1-5; D may be TRBD1 (6 bases). CDR3 residues: CAWSKQGYQPQHF. CDR3 nucleotides: TGTGCCTGGAGCAAACAGGGATATCAGCCCCAGCATTTT.